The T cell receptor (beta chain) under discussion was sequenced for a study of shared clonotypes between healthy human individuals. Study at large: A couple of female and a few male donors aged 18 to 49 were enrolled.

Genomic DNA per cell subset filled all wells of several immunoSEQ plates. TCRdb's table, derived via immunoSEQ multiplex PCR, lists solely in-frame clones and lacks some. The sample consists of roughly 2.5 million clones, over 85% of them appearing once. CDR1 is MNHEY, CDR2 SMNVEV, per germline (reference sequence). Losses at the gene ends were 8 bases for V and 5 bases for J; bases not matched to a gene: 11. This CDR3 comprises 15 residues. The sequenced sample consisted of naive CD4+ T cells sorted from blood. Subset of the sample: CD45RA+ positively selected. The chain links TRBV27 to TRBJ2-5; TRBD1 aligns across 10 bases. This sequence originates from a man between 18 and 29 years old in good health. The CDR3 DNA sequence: TGTGCCAGCTCCGACAGGGGGCGGCAGTTTGAGACCCAGTACTTC. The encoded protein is CASSDRGRQFETQYF.